A selection of T cell receptor beta chains follows, all from one sample in a study of T-cell reconstitution after alpha-beta-depleted transplantation in children. TCRdb fed the PCR reads into MiXCR, producing one record per CDR3 protein. The sample holds about 90,000 distinct CDR3 sequences; roughly 8.4% are singletons and the top ten take over 6%. This specimen was PBMCs from the stem cell graft donor, taken from the stem cell graft. The receptors originated from a human donor who donated a stem cell graft to a child with congenital amegakaryocytic thrombocytopenia. The CDR3 runs from the conserved cysteine through the conserved F or W.

CDR3 length,V gene,J gene,CDR3 protein
18,TRBV15,TRBJ2-3,CATSRDRPGGASTDTQYF
18,TRBV30,TRBJ2-1,CAWSRLAGLMRSYNEQFF
15,TRBV7-6,TRBJ2-2,CASSLDGGFSGELFF
15,TRBV5-1,TRBJ2-3,CASSRTSGETDTQYF
13,TRBV6-6,TRBJ2-5,CASSRGEGETQYF
12,TRBV6-6,TRBJ2-3,CASSSSTDMQYF
16,TRBV20-1,TRBJ1-4,CSARGEGGPLDEKLFF
15,TRBV3-1,TRBJ2-3,CASSQDRVDTDTQYF
15,TRBV6-5,TRBJ2-1,CASTTLSAEYNEQFF
12,TRBV3-1,TRBJ2-7,CASGIAGALKYF
13,TRBV16,TRBJ1-2,CASSQNRGDGYTF
16,TRBV12-3/TRBV12-4,TRBJ2-5,CASRRMGGTVQETQYF
13,TRBV5-1,TRBJ1-2,CASRQETNYGYTF
13,TRBV20-1,TRBJ1-1,CSASHAWDTEAFF
15,TRBV27,TRBJ1-5,CASRRQGNSNQPQHF
14,TRBV6-1,TRBJ2-3,CASRTVRDTDTQYF
12,TRBV28,TRBJ2-7,CATSGRANEQYF
15,TRBV7-6,TRBJ2-2,CATKGLAGDTGELFF
16,TRBV5-1,TRBJ2-3,CASSLAVRAGVNTQYF
14,TRBV20-1,TRBJ2-3,CSAFGQASTDTQYF
15,TRBV7-2,TRBJ2-4,CASSPGLAGGNIQYF
13,TRBV27,TRBJ1-6,CASKDVERSPLHF
14,TRBV7-8,TRBJ1-5,CASSLGDSHQPQHF
14,TRBV7-9,TRBJ2-5,CASSYPAGVETQYF
15,TRBV7-8,TRBJ2-1,CASSLELVPYNEQFF
13,TRBV20-1,TRBJ1-5,CSARVMEARPQHF
17,TRBV20-1,TRBJ2-3,CSAPGTSGLTSTDTQYF
13,TRBV7-8,TRBJ2-1,CASSLRQFDEQFF
16,TRBV7-9,TRBJ1-3,CASSLRLGSSGNTIYF
17,TRBV20-1,TRBJ2-4,CSAPRDREERAKNIQYF
19,TRBV25-1,TRBJ2-2,CASSERGGGSTANTGELFF
16,TRBV20-1,TRBJ2-3,CSAPPWTSGGTDTQYF
16,TRBV15,TRBJ1-6,CATSRVSGSHNSPLHF
16,TRBV28,TRBJ2-5,CASSFWPRRGKETQYF
13,TRBV7-6,TRBJ1-1,CASSPLRGTEAFF